The rows below give T cell receptor beta chains drawn from one sample of a study of shared clonotypes between healthy human individuals. Sequenced by immunoSEQ multiplex PCR; TCRdb stores in-frame clones only, minus some. There are around 1,100,000 clones in the sample; 70% to 80% occur only once, and approximately 0.9% lies in the top ten. The source material was memory CD4+ T cells from PBMCs. Source of these receptors: a man between 18 and 29 years old in good health. Some clones in this sample may be carry-over from other donors' samples. Both conserved end residues are part of each CDR3. The order of the fields is CDR3 length, V gene, clone size, D gene, J gene, CDR3 DNA, CDR3 protein. D genes are given only for firm matches. Size values are once, few and many counts, or a class for expanded clones, and some rows have none.

14	TRBV7-2	NA	NA	TRBJ2-2	TGTGCCAGCAGCTTAGTCTCAGGCACCGGGGAGCTGTTTTTT	CASSLVSGTGELFF
14	TRBV19	NA	TRBD1	TRBJ1-2	TGTGCCGCGACTCCTACAGGGGGCCGCTATGGCTACACCTTC	CAATPTGGRYGYTF
14	TRBV4-3	NA	NA	TRBJ2-3	TGCGCCAGCAGCCAACACCTGAAGGCAGATACGCAGTATTTT	CASSQHLKADTQYF
15	TRBV28	NA	NA	TRBJ1-6	TGTGCCAGCAGTTTTTTCGGGACGATTAATTCACCCCTCCACTTT	CASSFFGTINSPLHF
13	TRBV11-2	once	NA	TRBJ1-2	TGTGCCAGCAGCCGGTCCGGACCATATGGCTACACCTTC	CASSRSGPYGYTF
11	TRBV29-1	many	NA	TRBJ2-1	TGCAGCGTTGAACCCGGACATGAGCAGTTCTTC	CSVEPGHEQFF
17	TRBV27	NA	TRBD1	TRBJ1-2	TGTGCCAGCAGACCCAAAACTCAGACAGGGGGAACCTATGGCTACACCTTC	CASRPKTQTGGTYGYTF
13	TRBV15	NA	NA	TRBJ1-5	TGTGCCACCAGCAAGAACAGAGATCAGCCCCAGCATTTT	CATSKNRDQPQHF
14	TRBV28	NA	NA	TRBJ2-7	TGTGCCAGCAGTCCTTACAGGGTTGGGTACGAGCAGTACTTC	CASSPYRVGYEQYF
14	TRBV7-6	NA	TRBD1	TRBJ2-2	TGTGCCAGCACCTGGACAGGGAACACCGGGGAGCTGTTTTTT	CASTWTGNTGELFF
15	TRBV9	many	TRBD2	TRBJ2-7	TGTGCCAGCAGCGTAGACCCTGGCGGGAGCTACGAGCAGTACTTC	CASSVDPGGSYEQYF
12	TRBV29-1	NA	NA	TRBJ2-5	TGCAGCGTTGGTCAGAGGCAAGAGACCCAGTACTTC	CSVGQRQETQYF
15	TRBV11-2	NA	NA	TRBJ2-6	TGTGCCAGCAGCCCGACGTATGGCGGGGCCAACGTCCTGACTTTC	CASSPTYGGANVLTF
14	TRBV4-2	once	NA	TRBJ1-5	TGTGCCAGCAGCCAAGTTACGGGGGCTCAGCCCCAGCATTTT	CASSQVTGAQPQHF
15	TRBV5-1	NA	TRBD1	TRBJ1-2	TGCGCCAGCAGCTCGTTAACAGGGGTGGAGTATGGCTACACCTTC	CASSSLTGVEYGYTF
14	TRBV7-8	NA	NA	TRBJ1-1	TGTGCCAGCAGCTTAGCAGCCAGGAACACTGAAGCTTTCTTT	CASSLAARNTEAFF
14	TRBV12-2	once	NA	TRBJ2-7	TGTGCAAGTCGCTCCCGGGAGGATGCCTACGAGCAGTACTTC	CASRSREDAYEQYF
15	TRBV18	NA	TRBD2	TRBJ2-1	TGTGCCAGCTCACCCTTTAGCGGGGGATACAATGAGCAGTTCTTC	CASSPFSGGYNEQFF
13	TRBV6-6	NA	NA	TRBJ2-5	TGTGCCAGCACCCCGCCTGGTGGGGAGACCCAGTACTTC	CASTPPGGETQYF
17	TRBV5-1	NA	TRBD2	TRBJ2-2	TGCGCCAGCAGCTTGGTGGTCGCGGGAGGGCCGTCCGGGGAGCTGTTTTTT	CASSLVVAGGPSGELFF
14	TRBV19	NA	TRBD2	TRBJ2-2	TGTGCCAGTATACGGGAGGGCCGGACCGGGGAGCTGTTTTTT	CASIREGRTGELFF
15	TRBV5-1	NA	TRBD1	TRBJ2-5	TGCGCCAGCAGCACCACGGACAGGGGTCGAGAGACCCAGTACTTC	CASSTTDRGRETQYF
15	TRBV5-1	NA	TRBD2	TRBJ2-3	TGCGCCAGCAGCCCCGGACTAGCGGGTGGGGATACGCAGTATTTT	CASSPGLAGGDTQYF
14	TRBV6-6	NA	NA	TRBJ2-7	TGTGCCAGCAGTTCACCGGGACACTACTACGAGCAGTACTTC	CASSSPGHYYEQYF
14	TRBV5-1	NA	NA	TRBJ2-7	TGCGCCAGCAGCTTGCGAGGAGGAGGTAACGAGCAGTACTTC	CASSLRGGGNEQYF
15	TRBV5-4	many	TRBD2	TRBJ2-7	TGTGCCAGCAGGCAAGGGACTAGCGGGAGTAGCGAGCAGTACTTC	CASRQGTSGSSEQYF
17	TRBV4-1	NA	TRBD2	TRBJ2-1	TGCGCCAGCAGCCAAGATTTTGGGCTAGCGGATGGGAATGAGCAGTTCTTC	CASSQDFGLADGNEQFF
18	TRBV7-9	NA	TRBD2	TRBJ2-7	TGTGCCAGCAGCTTAGGTAGAGGACTAGCGGGAGACGTCTACGAGCAGTACTTC	CASSLGRGLAGDVYEQYF
13	TRBV18	NA	NA	TRBJ1-2	TGTGCCAGCTCACCACGGAGGGAGGATGGCTACACCTTC	CASSPRREDGYTF
14	TRBV7-2	NA	NA	TRBJ1-1	TGTGCCAGCAGCTTTGATTGGGGAATGGCTGAAGCTTTCTTT	CASSFDWGMAEAFF
13	TRBV10-3	NA	NA	TRBJ2-7	TGTGCCATCAGTGAGTTAGGTCAATGGGAGCAGTACTTC	CAISELGQWEQYF
14	TRBV7-9	NA	NA	TRBJ1-5	TGTGCCAGCAGCTCAGGGACGGGCAATCAGCCCCAGCATTTT	CASSSGTGNQPQHF
15	TRBV7-9	NA	NA	TRBJ1-3	TGTGCCAGCAGCCTAGCCGGGCCCTCTGGAAACACCATATATTTT	CASSLAGPSGNTIYF
15	TRBV7-8	NA	NA	TRBJ1-2	TGTGCCAGCAGCTTAACCCGACAGACAGGCTATGGCTACACCTTC	CASSLTRQTGYGYTF
13	TRBV7-9	NA	NA	TRBJ2-7	TGTGCCAGCAGCTTAGTAGCAACGGGCGAGCAGTACTTC	CASSLVATGEQYF
14	TRBV6-5	NA	NA	TRBJ2-1	TGTGCCAGCAGTTACGTCGGGGGAGTGGGTGAGCAGTTCTTC	CASSYVGGVGEQFF
13	TRBV7-2	NA	NA	TRBJ2-1	TGTGCCAGCAGCTTGGGCCAGGTCAATGAGCAGTTCTTC	CASSLGQVNEQFF
16	TRBV21-1	NA	NA	TRBJ2-7	TGTGCCAGCAGCAAAGCGGTCGGGGACATTTCCTACGAGCAGTACTTC	CASSKAVGDISYEQYF
12	TRBV9	NA	NA	TRBJ2-7	TGTGCCAGCAGCGTTTGGGCGGGCGAGCAGTACTTC	CASSVWAGEQYF
15	TRBV5-1	NA	NA	TRBJ2-3	TGCGCCAGCAGCTTGGGCTGGGCAGGGGAAGATACGCAGTATTTT	CASSLGWAGEDTQYF
13	TRBV18	NA	NA	TRBJ1-1	TGTGCCAGCTCAAGACGGGACCTCACTGAAGCTTTCTTT	CASSRRDLTEAFF
15	TRBV11-3	once	TRBD1	TRBJ1-3	TGTGCCAGCAGCCGCGGGGGACAGCGGGGAAACACCATATATTTT	CASSRGGQRGNTIYF